This TCR beta chain was sequenced during a study of blood T cell repertoires in COVID-19. At the level of the study: Samples representing acute and convalescent COVID-19 were sourced from the United States, Italy and Spain. T cells, B-cell-depleted T cells, or PBMCs supplied cDNA or gDNA.

The CDR3 covers 15 residues. V was pared by 2 bases and J by 4 bases, with 14 bases between. CDR1 and CDR2 from the germline V gene are SGHNT and YENEEA. Original processing notes: Reference gene primer amplification gave nucleated cell count estimates. Sequencing was performed with immunoSEQ multiplex PCR; in TCRdb, only in-frame clones are kept and a portion is missing. D and trimming come from the DNA, and the V and J calls and clone size come from that table. The sample holds about 60,000 clones, around 85% seen once. V usage is TRBV11-3 and J usage is TRBJ1-1; D is perhaps TRBD1 (5 bases). The clonotype originates from a man aged 40-49 years with acute or convalescent COVID-19. The sequenced sample was peripheral blood. The CDR3 region has the DNA TGTGCCAGCAGCTTACGCCGGGGGGTTGTCACTGAAGCTTTCTTT. It specifies CASSLRRGVVTEAFF.